The 31 T cell receptor beta chains in this list originate from one sample, sequenced in a study of OX40 agonist ivuxolimab in advanced cancers. The protocol used for the library was the immunoSEQ multiplex PCR assay. Sourced from immuneACCESS, this table was stored by TCRdb with only in-frame sequences that have V and J called. A share of the clones is absent; for the studies checked, an unresolved V gene accounts for under half, and the remainder has no known explanation. Present in this sample are around 86,000 clones, around 89% of which were seen just once. Approximately 0.38% of the sample rests with the top ten. The sequenced sample was CD4+ or CD8+ T cells sorted from blood, obtained in a trial of the OX40 agonist ivuxolimab. The origin of the receptors is an adult with an advanced solid tumor such as melanoma, head and neck, liver or kidney cancer.

This clone was counted only a few times. The rearrangement joins TRBV19 to TRBJ2-1, with TRBD2 identical over 13 bases. There are 19 residues in the CDR3. Losses at the gene ends were 7 bases for V and 8 bases for J; bases not matched to a gene: 20. Per the germline V gene, CDR1 is LNHDA and CDR2 is SQIVND (reference sequence). The CDR3 loop is CASTKLKGGLAGLDDEQFF. For the CDR3, the DNA is TGTGCCAGTACGAAACTGAAGGGGGGACTAGCGGGATTGGATGATGAGCAGTTCTTC.

The chain is built from TRBV5-1 and TRBJ1-4, with D perhaps TRBD1 (6 bases). V shed 4 bases and J shed 4 bases, with 11 bases lying between them. CDR1 and CDR2 (germline): SGHRS, YFSETQ. The CDR3 has 14 amino acids. The CDR3 nucleotides read TGCGCCAGCAGCGAGGGGGATAATAATGAAAAACTGTTTTTT. Translated, it gives CASSEGDNNEKLFF.

V gene TRBV14 combines with J gene TRBJ1-6; D ambiguous. CDR3 length: 13 residues. The V and J ends lost 3 bases and 7 bases respectively, with 7 bases between them. CDR1 and CDR2 from the germline V gene are SGHDN and FVKESK. Written as DNA, the CDR3 is TGTGCCAGCAGCCAGGGTACAAATTCACCCCTCCACTTT. Translated, it gives CASSQGTNSPLHF.

This chain connects TRBV6-5 to TRBJ2-5; D tentatively fits TRBD1 or TRBD2 (5 bases each). Germline-derived CDR1 and CDR2 are MNHEY and SVGAGI. V lost 5 bases, J lost 4 bases, and 8 bases lay in between. The length of the CDR3 is 12 residues. The CDR3 coding sequence is TGTGCCAGCAGTCAGGGAGTAGAGACCCAGTACTTC. Amino acids: CASSQGVETQYF.

The genes are TRBV10-2 and TRBJ2-7; 8 nucleotides align to TRBD1. CDR1 and CDR2 from the germline V gene are WSHSY and SAAADI. This CDR3 is 12 amino acids long. Trimming took 6 bases from V and 7 from J; bases not matched to a gene: 5. The CDR3 sequence is CASRGQGQEQYF. The CDR3 DNA follows: TGCGCCAGCAGAGGACAGGGTCAAGAGCAGTACTTC.

V usage is TRBV9 and J usage is TRBJ2-3; the match to TRBD2 covers 8 bases. The germline gives CDR1 SGDLS, CDR2 YYNGEE. CDR3 size: 13 residues. V shed 4 bases and J 6 bases; nucleotides not matched to a gene: 4. The CDR3 loop is CASSRTSSDTQYF. CDR3 nucleotide sequence: TGTGCCAGCAGCAGGACTAGCTCCGATACGCAGTATTTT.

This clone was counted a few times. The chain combines TRBV29-1 with TRBJ2-7, with TRBD2 matching over 9 bases. The germline CDR1 and CDR2 sequences are SQVTM and ANQGSEA. Trimming at V came to 3 bases and at J to 5 bases, leaving 8 bases not matched to a gene. The CDR3 totals 14 residues. The CDR3 DNA follows: TGCAGCGTTGATGGGCGGGAGGGCCTCGACGAGCAGTACTTC. This encodes CSVDGREGLDEQYF.

The V gene is TRBV7-2, the J gene TRBJ2-2; 7 nucleotides align to TRBD2. The CDR3 loop spans 14 amino acids. With 4 bases clipped from V and 2 bases from J, the junction kept 1 base outside the gene matches. The germline CDR1 and CDR2 sequences are SGHTA and FQGNSA. Written as DNA, the CDR3 is TGTGCCAGCAGCTGGGGACTAAACACCGGGGAGCTGTTTTTT. Protein sequence: CASSWGLNTGELFF.

V and J are TRBV30 and TRBJ2-1; D gene ambiguous. There are 12 residues in the CDR3. Germline V gene data show CDR1 as GTSNPN and CDR2 as SVGIG (reference sequence). V was pared by 0 bases and J by 4 bases, with 4 bases between. Written as DNA, the CDR3 is TGTGCCTGGAGTGTGGAGTACAATGAGCAGTTCTTC. It translates to CAWSVEYNEQFF.

This sequence joins TRBV5-1 and TRBJ1-1; 8 bases match TRBD1. CDR1 is SGHRS, CDR2 YFSETQ, per germline. The V gene end was trimmed by 3 bases and the J gene end by 5 bases; junction bases not matched to a gene: 9. The CDR3 loop spans 15 amino acids. CDR3 sequence reads: CASSSGQVGGTEAFF. CDR3 coding DNA: TGCGCCAGCAGCTCGGGACAGGTGGGGGGAACTGAAGCTTTCTTT.

The V gene is TRBV29-1, the J gene TRBJ2-4; no firm D call. Germline V lookup: CDR1 SQVTM, CDR2 ANQGSEA. The CDR3 loop spans 11 amino acids. V was pared by 5 bases and J by 8 bases, with 10 bases between. Here the CDR3 DNA reads TGCAGCGTTAATGACGGAGACATTCAGTACTTC. Protein product: CSVNDGDIQYF. Combining the CDR3 with reference TRBV29-1 and TRBJ2-4 gives the whole variable domain SAVISQKPSRDICQRGTSLTIQCQVDSQVTMMFWYRQQPGQSLTLIATANQGSEATYESGFVIDKFPISRPNLTFSTLTVSNMSPEDSSIYLCSVNDGDIQYFGAGTRLSVL.

The V gene is TRBV7-9, the J gene TRBJ2-7; 10 nucleotides line up with TRBD2. Losses at the gene ends were 2 bases for V and 2 bases for J; bases not matched to a gene: 3. The germline gives CDR1 SEHNR, CDR2 FQNEAQ (reference sequence). The CDR3 is 15 residues long. CDR3 DNA sequence: TGTGCCAGCAGCTTATGGACTAGCGGAGCCTACGAGCAGTACTTC. It codes for CASSLWTSGAYEQYF. Full variable domain (missing parts from reference TRBV7-9 and TRBJ2-7): DTGVSQNPRHKITKRGQNVTFRCDPISEHNRLYWYRQTLGQGPEFLTYFQNEAQLEKSRLLSDRFSAERPKGSFSTLEIQRTEQGDSAMYLCASSLWTSGAYEQYFGPGTRLTVT.

The genes are TRBV10-1 and TRBJ2-2, with unresolved D. Trimming removed 2 bases at V and 3 bases at J, with 16 bases between. Germline V gene lookup returns CDR1 WNHNN and CDR2 SYGVQD (reference sequence). The CDR3 runs to 17 residues. The CDR3 sequence: CASSEARIRTDTGELFF. The CDR3 DNA reads TGCGCCAGCAGTGAGGCTCGGATACGGACGGACACCGGGGAGCTGTTTTTT.

The chain is built from TRBV7-7 and TRBJ2-5, with 13 bases aligning to TRBD2. CDR1 SSHAT and CDR2 FNYEAQ come from the germline V gene (reference sequence). The CDR3 consists of 16 residues. J gave up 1 base and V 5 bases, and 4 bases lay outside the gene matches. CDR3 region: CASSLGLAGSQETQYF. The CDR3 DNA sequence: TGTGCCAGCAGCCTGGGACTAGCGGGGTCCCAAGAGACCCAGTACTTC. The full variable domain, its missing parts supplied by reference TRBV7-7 and TRBJ2-5, is GAGVSQSPRYKVTKRGQDVTLRCDPISSHATLYWYQQALGQGPEFLTYFNYEAQPDKSGLPSDRFSAERPEGSISTLTIQRTEQRDSAMYRCASSLGLAGSQETQYFGPGTRLLVL.

The genes are TRBV5-1 and TRBJ2-4, with D hard to call. Germline V gives CDR1 SGHRS, CDR2 YFSETQ. V was clipped by 0 bases and J by 0 bases, with 1 base between them. The CDR3 extends over 13 amino acids. The CDR3 loop reads CASSLEAKNIQYF. The CDR3 coding sequence is TGCGCCAGCAGCTTGGAAGCCAAAAACATTCAGTACTTC.

This chain joins TRBV5-1 and TRBJ2-2, with D hard to call. The germline CDR1 and CDR2 sequences are SGHRS and YFSETQ. Trimming took 4 bases from V and 7 from J, leaving 8 bases between them. The CDR3 runs to 12 residues. The CDR3 DNA sequence: TGCGCCAGCAGCGTGATTAACGGGGAGCTGTTTTTT. As protein: CASSVINGELFF.

This clone was counted a few times. The chain joins TRBV5-4 to TRBJ2-1; 9 bases map to TRBD2. The CDR3 length is 15 residues. V dropped 0 bases and J dropped 5; count of bases not matched to a gene: 3. Germline-derived CDR1 and CDR2 are SGHNT and YYREEE (reference sequence). CDR3 sequence reads: CASSLEREVHNEQFF. CDR3 DNA sequence: TGTGCCAGCAGCTTGGAGCGGGAGGTCCACAATGAGCAGTTCTTC.

V and J are TRBV5-1 and TRBJ2-2; 7 nucleotides align to TRBD2. This CDR3 comprises 14 residues. V gave up 3 bases and J gave up 6 bases; unmatched junction bases: 5. Germline lookup yields CDR1 SGHRS and CDR2 YFSETQ. The CDR3 region is CASSWGGSSGELFF. For the CDR3, the DNA is TGCGCCAGCAGCTGGGGAGGGAGCTCCGGGGAGCTGTTTTTT.

This sequence joins TRBV12-5 and TRBJ1-1; D gene unclear. This CDR3 region has 13 residues. V was cut by 2 bases and J by 6 bases, with 10 bases left in between. Germline values: CDR1 LGHNT, CDR2 FRNRAP. CDR3 residues: CASGLSLESEAFF. CDR3 coding DNA: TGTGCTAGTGGTTTGTCCCTTGAGTCTGAAGCTTTCTTT.

The rearrangement uses TRBV4-1 and TRBJ2-7; TRBD2 matches 7 bases. The CDR3 spans 16 residues. V was clipped by 0 bases and J by 4 bases; unmatched bases: 9. In germline, CDR1 is MGHRA, CDR2 YSYEKL. The CDR3 DNA sequence: TGCGCCAGCAGCCAAGAGGTCGGCCTAGCGGCGTACGAGCAGTACTTC. The encoded protein is CASSQEVGLAAYEQYF.

This clone occurred once. The chain couples TRBV7-2 to TRBJ2-7; 9 bases match TRBD2. With V trimmed by 3 bases and J by 0 bases, 12 bases remained unmatched. The CDR3 sequence is 18 residues long. Germline-derived CDR1 and CDR2 are SGHTA and FQGNSA. The CDR3 DNA sequence: TGTGCCAGCAGCTTGCGGGGGGGGGACTCCCTCAACTCCTACGAGCAGTACTTC. Its protein is CASSLRGGDSLNSYEQYF.

This chain uses TRBV30 with TRBJ2-3; maybe TRBD2 (6 bases). The CDR3 is 16 amino acids. The V end was cut by 5 bases, the J end by 2 bases, with 20 bases between. Germline V lookup: CDR1 GTSNPN, CDR2 SVGIG (reference sequence). The CDR3 DNA reads as TGTGCCTGGGGGACCCGGGGACTCACAATCACAGATACGCAGTATTTT. The encoded protein is CAWGTRGLTITDTQYF. Together with reference TRBV30 and TRBJ2-3, the CDR3 gives the full variable domain: SQTIHQWPATLVQPVGSPLSLECTVEGTSNPNLYWYRQAAGRGLQLLFYSVGIGQISSEVPQNLSASRPQDRQFILSSKKLLLSDSGFYLCAWGTRGLTITDTQYFGPGTRLTVL.

The V call is TRBV30, the J call TRBJ2-3, with 12 bases identical to TRBD2. From germline, CDR1 is GTSNPN and CDR2 SVGIG (reference sequence). This CDR3 has 14 amino acids. The V and J ends lost 4 bases and 4 bases, in that order; junction bases with no gene match: 3. The CDR3 bases are TGTGCCTGGATCCTAGCGGGAGGGCCAGATACGCAGTATTTT. Translating it yields CAWILAGGPDTQYF.

This chain joins TRBV29-1 and TRBJ2-3; D may be TRBD2 (6 bases). The CDR3 is 13 residues long. From germline, CDR1 is SQVTM and CDR2 ANQGSEA. V lost 0 bases and J 6 bases, leaving 10 bases between the germline ends. This chain's CDR3 is CSVEDLGGDTQYF. CDR3 bases: TGCAGCGTTGAAGATCTTGGGGGGGATACGCAGTATTTT.

The chain uses TRBV9 and TRBJ2-1; a possible D gene is TRBD1 (6 bases). Germline V lookup: CDR1 SGDLS, CDR2 YYNGEE. The CDR3 extends over 17 amino acids. V dropped 0 bases and J dropped 4 bases, with 17 bases sitting between them. In nucleotides, the CDR3 is TGTGCCAGCAGCGTAGGTCTGGGGGCAGGACTTTACAATGAGCAGTTCTTC. Protein sequence: CASSVGLGAGLYNEQFF. Full variable domain (missing parts from reference TRBV9 and TRBJ2-1): DSGVTQTPKHLITATGQRVTLRCSPRSGDLSVYWYQQSLDQGLQFLIQYYNGEERAKGNILERFSAQQFPDLHSELNLSSLELGDSALYFCASSVGLGAGLYNEQFFGPGTRLTVL.

This sequence joins TRBV6-1 and TRBJ2-7; 9 positions agree with TRBD2. The CDR3 loop spans 15 amino acids. Trimming removed 5 bases from V and 3 bases from J; junction bases left unmatched: 8. From germline, CDR1 is MNHNS and CDR2 SASEGT. The CDR3 here is CASSLWTSENYEQYF. CDR3 bases: TGTGCCAGCAGTCTCTGGACTAGCGAAAACTACGAGCAGTACTTC.

The J gene is TRBJ2-3, the V gene TRBV6-5; 7 nucleotides align to TRBD1. The CDR3 extends over 15 amino acids. Germline V gene data show CDR1 as MNHEY and CDR2 as SVGAGI. J gave up 4 bases and V 5 bases, and 9 bases lay outside the gene matches. The CDR3 loop reads CASSTGQVGSDTQYF. Written as DNA, the CDR3 is TGTGCCAGCAGTACCGGACAGGTAGGGTCAGATACGCAGTATTTT.

The rearrangement links TRBV19 to TRBJ1-3; D is undetermined. The V gene lost 6 bases and the J gene lost 3 bases, with 12 bases spanning the gap. The germline gives CDR1 LNHDA, CDR2 SQIVND (reference sequence). The CDR3 has 14 amino acids. In DNA, the CDR3 is TGTGCCAGTAGGACCCGGGCTAGTGGAAACACCATATATTTT. Translated: CASRTRASGNTIYF.

Only one count was recorded for this clone. The chain employs TRBV6-5 and TRBJ1-6; 8 nucleotides match TRBD1. V was pared by 5 bases and J by 7 bases, with 4 bases of the junction left unmatched. CDR1 is MNHEY and CDR2 is SVGAGI in the germline V gene. This CDR3 region has 14 residues. CDR3 DNA: TGTGCCAGCAGTCGGCAGGGGGCAAATTCACCCCTCCACTTT. Its translation is CASSRQGANSPLHF.

The chain couples TRBV6-1 to TRBJ1-3; no reliable D call. Trimming removed 5 bases from V and 4 bases from J, with 9 bases in between. This CDR3 has 13 amino acids. Germline CDR1 is MNHNS and CDR2 is SASEGT. The DNA of the CDR3 is TGTGCCAGCAGTCCCAGCCCGGGAAACACCATATATTTT. Protein product: CASSPSPGNTIYF.

This clone was counted a few times. The chain couples TRBV9 to TRBJ1-1, with D perhaps matching TRBD1 (5 bases). CDR3 length equals 14 residues. The germline V gene has CDR1 SGDLS and CDR2 YYNGEE. V was trimmed by 0 bases and J by 1 base, leaving 7 bases between them. CDR3 in amino acids: CASSVAGGNTEAFF. The CDR3 nucleotides read TGTGCCAGCAGCGTAGCTGGGGGGAACACTGAAGCTTTCTTT.